The source of this T cell receptor (beta chain) is a study of T cells after yellow fever vaccination. The wider study: Preparation used SMART-Seq v4 Ultra Low Input for the low-cell-number fractions.

Germline loops: CDR1 LNHNV, CDR2 YYDKDF (reference sequence). Trimming removed 0 bases at V and 6 bases at J, with 12 bases between. This CDR3 has 15 amino acids. Study-level points and caveats: Abundant bulk-population clonotypes could contaminate the FACS-sorted repertoires. After the booster, nearly 98% of CD4 and around nine tenths of CD8 primary-response clones were re-detected. A minor fraction of clonotypes spanned both CD4 and CD8 compartments.

This clonotype has just a few counts. Its target is not known. TCRdb reanalysed the 5' RACE reads using MiXCR and keeps one entry per CDR3 protein. The table records about 350,000 distinct CDR3 sequences, roughly 10% of them present only once. The chain joins TRBV15 to TRBJ1-5; TRBD1 might be the D (6 bases). This TCR was sampled from a young man who received the YFV17D yellow fever vaccine. The material was PBMCs, obtained on the day of the first yellow fever vaccination. The CDR3 bases are TGTGCCACCAGCAGAGATCGGGGGGCTAGTCAGCCCCAGCATTTT. It specifies CATSRDRGASQPQHF.